This T cell receptor beta chain was obtained from a study of early T cells in non-severe SARS-CoV-2 infection. As for the study in general: The sequenced material was bulk RNA from unsorted whole blood, and its chains were unpaired.

This clonotype was detected only a few times. Its matching antigen is unknown. cDNA molecules, individually, were tagged with unique molecular identifiers. TCRdb analysed the 5' RACE reads with MiXCR anew, one entry per CDR3 protein. The table records about 94,000 distinct CDR3 sequences, 13% of them present only once. There are 11 residues in the CDR3. V shed 7 bases and J 6 bases; nucleotides not matched to a gene: 0. Germline V gives CDR1 MDHEN, CDR2 SYDVKM. Study-wide results and caveats: VDJdb matching favored anti-spike CD8 responses, missing private and CD4 specificities.

Sequencing was carried out using whole blood. The chain carries TRBV28 and TRBJ1-5; 7 nucleotides line up with TRBD1. This TCR was sampled from an adult who was a healthcare worker with PCR-confirmed SARS-CoV-2 infection or an uninfected control (not recorded which). Written as DNA, the CDR3 is TGTGCCAGCACAGGGGGTCAGCCCCAGCATTTT. Translated, it gives CASTGGQPQHF.